This T cell receptor beta chain was captured in a study of blood T cell repertoires in COVID-19. Study information: PBMCs, B-cell-depleted T cells, or T cells were the source of the cDNA or gDNA that made up the material.

Using immunoSEQ multiplex PCR, the repertoire was profiled, and TCRdb retains in-frame clones only, with some absent. This repertoire shows about 220,000 clones, 75% to 85% found once; its top ten account for about 4.4%. Material: peripheral blood. The receptor comes from a woman in her seventies with acute or convalescent COVID-19.

CDR3 nucleotide sequence: TGTGCCAGCAGCTGGGCTCCCGCCCAAAACACTGAAGCTTTCTTT. It encodes CASSWAPAQNTEAFF. J is TRBJ1-1 and V is TRBV5-4; no reliable D call. This CDR3 is 15 amino acids long. Germline values: CDR1 SGHNT, CDR2 YYREEE (reference sequence). Trimming took off 3 bases at V and 2 bases at J, with 14 bases between the two ends.